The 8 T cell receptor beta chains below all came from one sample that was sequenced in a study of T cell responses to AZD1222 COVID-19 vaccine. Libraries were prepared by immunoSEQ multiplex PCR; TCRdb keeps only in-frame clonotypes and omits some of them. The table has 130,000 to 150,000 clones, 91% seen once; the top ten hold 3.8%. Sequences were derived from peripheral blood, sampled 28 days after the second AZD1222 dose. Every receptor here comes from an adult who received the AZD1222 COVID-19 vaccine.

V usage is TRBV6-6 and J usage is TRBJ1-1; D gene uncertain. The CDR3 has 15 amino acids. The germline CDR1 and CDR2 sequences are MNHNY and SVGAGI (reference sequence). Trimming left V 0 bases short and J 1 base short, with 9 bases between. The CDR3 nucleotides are TGTGCCAGCAGTTACTCGGGTCGGGCGAACACTGAAGCTTTCTTT. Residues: CASSYSGRANTEAFF.

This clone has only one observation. The CDR3 spells CASSFGSNEQFF. The CDR3 region has the DNA TGTGCCAGCAGTTTTGGCAGCAATGAGCAGTTCTTC. This chain connects TRBV12-3 or TRBV12-4 to TRBJ2-1; D unresolved. The CDR3 is 12 residues long. With 3 bases removed from V and 6 bases from J, the gap between germline ends came to 6 bases.

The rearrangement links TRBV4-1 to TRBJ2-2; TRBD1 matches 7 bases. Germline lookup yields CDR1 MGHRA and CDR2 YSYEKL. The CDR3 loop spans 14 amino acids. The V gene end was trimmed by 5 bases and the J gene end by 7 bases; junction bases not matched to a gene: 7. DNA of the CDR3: TGCGCCAGCAGCTGGACAGGAAGCCGCGGGGAGCTGTTTTTT. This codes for CASSWTGSRGELFF.

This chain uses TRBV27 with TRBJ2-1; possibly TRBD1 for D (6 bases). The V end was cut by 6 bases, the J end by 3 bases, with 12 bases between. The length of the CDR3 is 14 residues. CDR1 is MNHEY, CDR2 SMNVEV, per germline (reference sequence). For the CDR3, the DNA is TGTGCCAGCAGGGACAGCCAGAGCTACAATGAGCAGTTCTTC. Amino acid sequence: CASRDSQSYNEQFF.

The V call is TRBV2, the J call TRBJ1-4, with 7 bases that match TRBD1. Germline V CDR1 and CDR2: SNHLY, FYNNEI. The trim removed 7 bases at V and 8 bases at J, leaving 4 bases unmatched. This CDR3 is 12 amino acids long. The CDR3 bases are TGTGCCAGCACAGGACAGGACGAAAAACTGTTTTTT. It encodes CASTGQDEKLFF. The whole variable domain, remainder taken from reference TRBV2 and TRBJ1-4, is EPEVTQTPSHQVTQMGQEVILRCVPISNHLYFYWYRQILGQKVEFLVSFYNNEISEKSEIFDDQFSVERPDGSNFTLKIRSTKLEDSAMYFCASTGQDEKLFFGSGTQLSVL.

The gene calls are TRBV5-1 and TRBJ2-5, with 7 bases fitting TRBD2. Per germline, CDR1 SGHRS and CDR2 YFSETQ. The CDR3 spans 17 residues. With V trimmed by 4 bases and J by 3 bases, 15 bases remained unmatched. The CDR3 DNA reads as TGCGCCAGCAGCCCGTGGACTAGTTTTACATCGGAAGAGACCCAGTACTTC. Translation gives CASSPWTSFTSEETQYF.

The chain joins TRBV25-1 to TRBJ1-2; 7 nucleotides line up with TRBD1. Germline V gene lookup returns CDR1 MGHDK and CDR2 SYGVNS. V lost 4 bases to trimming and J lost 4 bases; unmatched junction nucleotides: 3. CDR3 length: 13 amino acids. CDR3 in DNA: TGTGCCAGCAGTGCCGGGACAGCCTATGGCTACACCTTC. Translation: CASSAGTAYGYTF.

CDR3 nucleotide sequence: TGCGCCAGCAGCCAGTCACGGGGTGCGGCAGATACGCAGTATTTT. Encoded protein: CASSQSRGAADTQYF. V and J are TRBV5-1 and TRBJ2-3, with D perhaps matching TRBD2 (5 bases). Trimming shortened V by 4 bases and J by 4 bases, and 16 bases separated the two germline ends. The CDR3 totals 15 residues. Germline V gene data show CDR1 as SGHRS and CDR2 as YFSETQ.